These 24 T cell receptor beta chains came from one sample sequenced in a study of CD8+ T cells in alopecia areata. Investigators isolated RNA and reverse transcribed it into cDNA to act as the sequencing template. Sequenced by immunoSEQ multiplex PCR; TCRdb stores in-frame clones only, minus some. Of around 300,000 clones listed, about 60% are singletons. Treatment reported: oral pan-JAK inhibitor, 5-10 mg twice daily. This sample comprised CD4+ T cells sorted from blood, obtained at week 52, from a patient treated with tofacitinib. Receptors originate from a human donor with alopecia areata.

A few counts support this clone. V gene TRBV14 combines with J gene TRBJ2-1; D possibly uses TRBD1 or TRBD2 (5 bases each). The CDR3 totals 16 residues. Germline lookup yields CDR1 SGHDN and CDR2 FVKESK. The V and J ends lost 0 bases and 6 bases respectively, with 15 bases between them. The CDR3 reads CASSQDISGLVNEQFF. The CDR3 DNA is TGTGCCAGCAGCCAAGACATTTCGGGGCTCGTCAATGAGCAGTTCTTC.

The chain joins TRBV23-1 to TRBJ2-4; D unresolved. TRBV23-1 carries the ORF label, with uncertain function. This CDR3 is built from 14 residues. Deletions cut 2 bases from V and 1 base from J, with 6 bases between. Here the CDR3 reads CASSQGHAKNIQYF. The CDR3 region has the DNA TGCGCCAGCAGTCAAGGGCACGCCAAAAACATTCAGTACTTC.

The chain links TRBV2 to TRBJ2-2; the D is unclear. Germline CDR1 reads SNHLY; CDR2 reads FYNNEI. Between the trimmed V and J ends, which lost 1 base and 3 bases, there was a span of 6 bases. This CDR3 comprises 14 residues. The CDR3 bases are TGTGCCAGCAGTGAAGTAGGCGACACCGGGGAGCTGTTTTTT. Residues: CASSEVGDTGELFF.

V usage is TRBV7-2 and J usage is TRBJ2-7; tentatively, D is TRBD1 (6 bases). V dropped 2 bases and J dropped 2 bases, with 7 bases sitting between them. This CDR3 is 13 amino acids long. CDR1 SGHTA and CDR2 FQGNSA come from the germline V gene. The DNA for the CDR3 is TGTGCCAGCAGCTTAAACAGGGCCTACGAGCAGTACTTC. Translating it yields CASSLNRAYEQYF.

This rearrangement joins TRBV19 to TRBJ1-1, with a weak D call TRBD1 (6 bases). This CDR3 comprises 14 residues. CDR1 is LNHDA, CDR2 SQIVND, per germline (reference sequence). V lost 5 bases to trimming and J lost 1 base, with 11 bases between them. CDR3 sequence: CASSAHRENTEAFF. The CDR3 coding sequence is TGTGCCAGTAGTGCACACAGGGAGAACACTGAAGCTTTCTTT.

This chain links TRBV30 with TRBJ2-1; a possible D gene is TRBD2 (5 bases). CDR1 GTSNPN and CDR2 SVGIG come from the germline V gene (reference sequence). The CDR3 is 13 amino acids. Trimming stripped 5 bases from V and 3 bases from J, with 11 bases between. CDR3 residues: CAWDYLGYNEQFF. CDR3 in DNA: TGTGCCTGGGACTACCTAGGCTACAATGAGCAGTTCTTC.

This rearrangement joins TRBV30 to TRBJ2-2, with 14 bases fitting TRBD2. Germline V CDR1 and CDR2: GTSNPN, SVGIG (reference sequence). Germline trimming cut 4 bases from V and 7 bases from J; bases unmatched to any gene: 8. CDR3 size: 16 residues. The CDR3 reads CAWTRLAGGPNGELFF. CDR3 nucleotides: TGTGCCTGGACCAGACTAGCGGGGGGGCCGAACGGGGAGCTGTTTTTT.

The chain carries TRBV4-2 and TRBJ2-3, with D possibly being TRBD2 (6 bases). Between the trimmed V and J ends, which lost 1 base and 2 bases, there was a span of 7 bases. The germline V gene has CDR1 LGHNA and CDR2 YNFKEQ. The CDR3 is made up of 14 amino acids. CDR3 coding DNA: TGTGCCAGCAGCCAAGGGACTAACACAGATACGCAGTATTTT. Residues: CASSQGTNTDTQYF.

This clone was detected once. The chain links TRBV5-1 to TRBJ1-5, with no clear D. Trimming took off 0 bases at V and 5 bases at J, with 12 bases between the two ends. Germline values: CDR1 SGHRS, CDR2 YFSETQ. The CDR3 loop spans 15 amino acids. The CDR3 is CASSLDPDGYQPQHF. The CDR3 nucleotides are TGCGCCAGCAGCTTGGATCCGGACGGTTATCAGCCCCAGCATTTT.

J is TRBJ1-3 and V is TRBV11-2; 12 nucleotides agree with TRBD1. The CDR3 covers 14 residues. J lost 9 bases, V lost 5 bases, and 5 bases had no gene match. From germline, CDR1 is SGHAT and CDR2 FQNNGV. CDR3 in amino acids: CASSLGQGAITIYF. In DNA form, the CDR3 reads TGTGCCAGCAGCCTGGGACAGGGGGCGATCACCATATATTTT.

This clone occurred a few times. The chain carries TRBV11-2 and TRBJ1-1; D gene unclear. The CDR3 covers 15 residues. Trimming left V 4 bases short and J 4 bases short, with 16 bases between. Germline V gene data show CDR1 as SGHAT and CDR2 as FQNNGV. The CDR3 sequence is CASSSQRAAGTEAFF. The CDR3 DNA is TGTGCCAGCAGCTCCCAACGGGCAGCGGGCACTGAAGCTTTCTTT.

This rearrangement joins TRBV5-1 to TRBJ1-4; D is perhaps TRBD1 (5 bases). This CDR3 comprises 14 residues. The V gene's germline CDR1 is SGHRS and CDR2 YFSETQ. Trimming cost V 6 bases and J 4 bases, with 13 bases left between them. The CDR3 DNA reads TGCGCCAGCAACAAACAGGCGAATAATGAAAAACTGTTTTTT. Protein: CASNKQANNEKLFF.

This clone has only a few counts. This chain uses TRBV27 with TRBJ1-1; 9 bases fit TRBD1. Germline CDR1 MNHEY, CDR2 SMNVEV (reference sequence). The CDR3 totals 14 residues. Losses at the gene ends were 5 bases for V and 1 base for J; bases not matched to a gene: 2. The CDR3 here is CASSQQGANTEAFF. DNA of the CDR3: TGTGCCAGCAGTCAACAGGGGGCGAACACTGAAGCTTTCTTT.

The chain carries TRBV30 and TRBJ1-2; no definite D call. The germline V and J ends were trimmed by 0 bases and 4 bases, with 12 bases remaining between them. Germline V gene lookup returns CDR1 GTSNPN and CDR2 SVGIG (reference sequence). The CDR3 length is 14 residues. CDR3 protein: CAWSVKGSLYGYTF. The CDR3 bases are TGTGCCTGGAGTGTAAAAGGCAGCCTCTATGGCTACACCTTC.

The chain joins TRBV2 to TRBJ1-5; no reliable D call. The length of the CDR3 is 13 residues. Trimming shortened V by 10 bases and J by 0 bases, and 10 bases separated the two germline ends. Germline lookup yields CDR1 SNHLY and CDR2 FYNNEI. The CDR3 DNA reads as TGTGCCACCTCGAGCAATAGCAATCAGCCCCAGCATTTT. The encoded protein is CATSSNSNQPQHF.

The CDR3 is CASNRYREDKNIQYF. The CDR3 DNA is TGTGCCAGTAACCGGTACAGGGAGGACAAAAACATTCAGTACTTC. The rearrangement joins TRBV19 to TRBJ2-4; possibly TRBD1 or TRBD2 for D (6 bases each). Germline V gene lookup returns CDR1 LNHDA and CDR2 SQIVND (reference sequence). This CDR3 spans 15 amino acids. V lost 7 bases, J lost 3 bases, and 16 bases lay in between.

This chain links TRBV7-4 with TRBJ1-5; D perhaps matches TRBD1 (5 bases). The germline V gene has CDR1 SGHVT and CDR2 SQSDAQ. Trimming cost V 5 bases and J 1 base, with 12 bases left between them. CDR3 length: 15 amino acids. The CDR3 protein is CASSHPGGSNQPQHF. CDR3 in DNA: TGTGCCAGCAGCCACCCGGGGGGGAGCAATCAGCCCCAGCATTTT.

This clone came up a few times. The V call is TRBV6-6, the J call TRBJ2-7; 12 nucleotides agree with TRBD1. The CDR3 sequence is 15 residues long. Germline V gene lookup returns CDR1 MNHNY and CDR2 SVGAGI (reference sequence). Trimming cost V 2 bases and J 5 bases; bases outside gene matches: 4. CDR3 sequence reads: CASSYLGTGGNEQYF. Written as DNA, the CDR3 is TGTGCCAGCAGTTACCTCGGGACAGGGGGCAACGAGCAGTACTTC.

Remarks on this clone: Other nucleotide sequences in the sample specify the same CDR3. The chain combines TRBV18 with TRBJ2-7, with D tentatively TRBD1 or TRBD2 (5 bases each). CDR1 is KGHSH, CDR2 LQKENI, per germline. The CDR3 length is 13 residues. The V end lost 1 base, the J end lost 5 bases, and 9 bases lay between the germline ends. The CDR3 protein is CASSPRQGDEQYF. In DNA, the CDR3 is TGTGCCAGCTCACCACGGCAGGGAGACGAGCAGTACTTC.

The chain has TRBV29-1 and TRBJ1-1; tentatively, D is TRBD1 (6 bases). V shed 5 bases and J shed 8 bases, with 15 bases lying between them. The germline CDR1 and CDR2 sequences are SQVTM and ANQGSEA. This CDR3 contains 12 residues. The CDR3 DNA is TGCAGCGTTCGAGAAGGACAGAGAGAAGCTTTCTTT. Its protein is CSVREGQREAFF.

This clone has a handful of counts. The chain's CDR3 is CASSLDRVHEQYF. The CDR3, as DNA: TGTGCCAGCAGCCTGGACAGGGTTCACGAGCAGTACTTC. The chain carries TRBV5-6 and TRBJ2-7; 8 nucleotides align to TRBD1. Germline CDR1 and CDR2: SGHDT and YYEEEE. Trimming cost V 4 bases and J 5 bases; bases outside gene matches: 5. CDR3 length: 13 amino acids.

J is TRBJ2-2 and V is TRBV25-1; 8 bases are a match to TRBD1. This CDR3 is 13 amino acids long. Germline CDR1 MGHDK, CDR2 SYGVNS. V dropped 9 bases and J dropped 1; count of bases not matched to a gene: 1. CDR3 coding DNA: TGTGCCAGTGGGACAGGGAACACCGGGGAGCTGTTTTTT. It encodes CASGTGNTGELFF.

The chain uses TRBV7-6 and TRBJ1-1; a possible D gene is TRBD1 (5 bases). Germline CDR1 and CDR2: SGHVS and FNYEAQ. The CDR3 extends over 13 amino acids. V was trimmed by 3 bases and J by 4 bases, leaving 9 bases between them. The CDR3 spells CASSFGAATEAFF. The CDR3 DNA reads as TGTGCCAGCAGCTTCGGGGCAGCCACTGAAGCTTTCTTT.

A single count supports this clone. The rearrangement links TRBV15 to TRBJ1-6; no definite D call. The germline CDR1 and CDR2 sequences are LNHNV and YYDKDF (reference sequence). The CDR3 extends over 16 amino acids. V shed 0 bases and J shed 6 bases, with 12 bases lying between them. In DNA form, the CDR3 reads TGTGCCACCAGCAGAGACCCAGGTCGCATTAATTCACCCCTCCACTTT. Amino acids: CATSRDPGRINSPLHF.